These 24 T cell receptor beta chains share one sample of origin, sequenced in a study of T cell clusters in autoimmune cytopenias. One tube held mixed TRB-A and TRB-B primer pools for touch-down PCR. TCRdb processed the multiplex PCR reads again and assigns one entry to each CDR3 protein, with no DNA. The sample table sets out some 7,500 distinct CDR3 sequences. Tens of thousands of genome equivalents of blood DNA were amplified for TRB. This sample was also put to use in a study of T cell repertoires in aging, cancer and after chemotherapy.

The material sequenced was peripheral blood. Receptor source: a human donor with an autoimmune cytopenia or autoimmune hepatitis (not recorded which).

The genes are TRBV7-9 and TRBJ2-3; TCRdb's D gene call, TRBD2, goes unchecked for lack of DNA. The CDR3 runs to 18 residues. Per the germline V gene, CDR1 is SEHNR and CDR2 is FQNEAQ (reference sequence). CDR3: CASSLGTSGALSTDTQYF.

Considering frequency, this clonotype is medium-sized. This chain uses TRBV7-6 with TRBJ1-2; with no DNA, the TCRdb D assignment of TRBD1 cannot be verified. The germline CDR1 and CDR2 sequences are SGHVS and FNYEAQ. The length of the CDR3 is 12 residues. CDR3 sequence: CASSEGTYGYTF.

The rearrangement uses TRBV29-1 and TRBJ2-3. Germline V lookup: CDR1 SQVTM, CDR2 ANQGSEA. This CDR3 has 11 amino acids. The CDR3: CSVAGGDTQYF.

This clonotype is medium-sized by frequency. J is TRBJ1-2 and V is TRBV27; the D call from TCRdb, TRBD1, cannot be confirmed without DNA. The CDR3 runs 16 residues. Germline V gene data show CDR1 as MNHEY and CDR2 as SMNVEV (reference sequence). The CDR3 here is CASSLRGQGGAYGYTF.

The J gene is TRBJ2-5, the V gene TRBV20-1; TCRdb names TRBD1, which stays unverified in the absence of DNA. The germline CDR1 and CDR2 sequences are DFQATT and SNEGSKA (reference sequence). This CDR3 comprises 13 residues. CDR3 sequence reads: CSASWDKQETQYF.

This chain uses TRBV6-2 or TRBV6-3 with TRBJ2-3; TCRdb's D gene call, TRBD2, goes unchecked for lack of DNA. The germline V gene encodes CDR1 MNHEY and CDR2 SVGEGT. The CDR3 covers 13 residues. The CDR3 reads CASTRDSTDTQYF.

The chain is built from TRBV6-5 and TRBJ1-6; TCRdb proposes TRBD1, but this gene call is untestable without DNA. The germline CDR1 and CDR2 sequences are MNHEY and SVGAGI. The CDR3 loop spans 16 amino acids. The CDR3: CASSSGTGGKNSPLHF.

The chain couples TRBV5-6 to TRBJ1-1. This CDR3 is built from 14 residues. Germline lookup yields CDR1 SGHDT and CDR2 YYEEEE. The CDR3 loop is CASSWGDLNTEAFF. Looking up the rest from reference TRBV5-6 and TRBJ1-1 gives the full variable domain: DAGVTQSPTHLIKTRGQQVTLRCSPKSGHDTVSWYQQALGQGPQFIFQYYEEEERQRGNFPDRFSGHQFPNYSSELNVNALLLGDSALYLCASSWGDLNTEAFFGQGTRLTVV.

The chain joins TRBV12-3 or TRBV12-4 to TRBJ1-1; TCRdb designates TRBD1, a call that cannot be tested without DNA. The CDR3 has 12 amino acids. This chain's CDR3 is CASGQGNTEAFF.

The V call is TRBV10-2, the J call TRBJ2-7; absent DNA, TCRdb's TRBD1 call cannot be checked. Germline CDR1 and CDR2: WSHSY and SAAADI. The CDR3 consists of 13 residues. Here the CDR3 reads CASTGTQSYEQYF.

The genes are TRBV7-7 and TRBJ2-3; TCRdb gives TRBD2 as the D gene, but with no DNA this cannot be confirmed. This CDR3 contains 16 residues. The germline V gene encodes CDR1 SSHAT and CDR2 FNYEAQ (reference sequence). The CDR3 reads CASSPGLAGPTDTQYF.

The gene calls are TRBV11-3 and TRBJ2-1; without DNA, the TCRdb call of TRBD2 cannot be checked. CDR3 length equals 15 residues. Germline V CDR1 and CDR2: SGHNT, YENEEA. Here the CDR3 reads CASSLASGSPLEQFF. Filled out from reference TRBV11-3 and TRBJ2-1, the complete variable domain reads EAGVVQSPRYKIIEKKQPVAFWCNPISGHNTLYWYLQNLGQGPELLIRYENEEAVDDSQLPKDRFSAERLKGVDSTLKIQPAELGDSAVYLCASSLASGSPLEQFFGPGTRLTVL.

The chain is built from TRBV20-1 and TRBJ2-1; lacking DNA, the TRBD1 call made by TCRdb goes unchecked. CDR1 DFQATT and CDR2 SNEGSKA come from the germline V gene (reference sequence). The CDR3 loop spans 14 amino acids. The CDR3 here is CSAPGTDSYNEQFF.

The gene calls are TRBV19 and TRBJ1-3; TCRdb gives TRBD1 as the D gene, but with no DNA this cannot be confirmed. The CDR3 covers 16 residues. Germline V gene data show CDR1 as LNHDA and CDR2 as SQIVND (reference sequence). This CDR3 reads CASSNREITSGNTIYF.

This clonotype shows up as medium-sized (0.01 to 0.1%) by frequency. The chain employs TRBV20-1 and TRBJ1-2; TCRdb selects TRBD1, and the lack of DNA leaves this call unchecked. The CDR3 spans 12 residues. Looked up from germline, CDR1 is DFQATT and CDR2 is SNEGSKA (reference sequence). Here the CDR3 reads CSAPTGDYGYTF.

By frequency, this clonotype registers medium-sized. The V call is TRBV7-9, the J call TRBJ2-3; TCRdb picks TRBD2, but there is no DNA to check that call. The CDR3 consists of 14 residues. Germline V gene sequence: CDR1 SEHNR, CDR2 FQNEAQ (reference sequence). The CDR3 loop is CASSPGHLGDTQYF.

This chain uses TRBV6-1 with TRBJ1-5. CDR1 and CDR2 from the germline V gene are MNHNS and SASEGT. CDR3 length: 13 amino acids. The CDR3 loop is CASIQMVGRPQHF.

CDR3 in amino acids: CASNGRFYEQYF. This chain links TRBV2 with TRBJ2-7. Per the germline V gene, CDR1 is SNHLY and CDR2 is FYNNEI. The length of the CDR3 is 12 residues. Full variable domain (missing parts from reference TRBV2 and TRBJ2-7): EPEVTQTPSHQVTQMGQEVILRCVPISNHLYFYWYRQILGQKVEFLVSFYNNEISEKSEIFDDQFSVERPDGSNFTLKIRSTKLEDSAMYFCASNGRFYEQYFGPGTRLTVT.

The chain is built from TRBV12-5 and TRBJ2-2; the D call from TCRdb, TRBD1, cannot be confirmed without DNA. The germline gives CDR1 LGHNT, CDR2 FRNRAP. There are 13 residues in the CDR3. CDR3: CATKPGHTGELFF.

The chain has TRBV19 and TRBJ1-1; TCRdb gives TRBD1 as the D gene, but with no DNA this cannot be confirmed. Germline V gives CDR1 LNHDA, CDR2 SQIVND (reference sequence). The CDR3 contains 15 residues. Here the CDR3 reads CASSIARQGNTEAFF.

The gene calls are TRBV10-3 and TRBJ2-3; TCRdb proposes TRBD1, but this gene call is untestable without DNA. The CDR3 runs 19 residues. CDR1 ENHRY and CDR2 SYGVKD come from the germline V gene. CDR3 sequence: CAIRTGTGGPRGNTDTQYF.

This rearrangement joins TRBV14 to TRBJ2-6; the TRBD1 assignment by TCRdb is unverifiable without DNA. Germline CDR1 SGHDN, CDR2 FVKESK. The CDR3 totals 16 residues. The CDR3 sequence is CASSQVAGSGANVLTF.

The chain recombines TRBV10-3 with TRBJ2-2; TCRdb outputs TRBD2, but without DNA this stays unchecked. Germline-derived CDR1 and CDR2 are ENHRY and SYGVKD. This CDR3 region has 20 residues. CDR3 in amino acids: CAIRPQGSGLAGVGTGELFF.

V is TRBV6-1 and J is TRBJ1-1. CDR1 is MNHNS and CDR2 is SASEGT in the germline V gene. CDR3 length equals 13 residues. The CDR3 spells CASSERRGTEAFF.